This TCR beta chain appears in the sequencing data of a study of graft-versus-host responses after intestinal transplantation. Study-wide background: Multivisceral, liver-intestinal, or isolated intestinal grafts went to recipients. Findings and caveats of the study: The authors found GvH clones in recipient marrow, some appearing first in ileum or blood.

Sequencing was performed with immunoSEQ multiplex PCR; in TCRdb, only in-frame clones are kept and a portion is missing. Of approximately 15,000 clones listed, roughly three fifths are singletons. Trimming took off 1 base at V and 1 base at J, with 8 bases between the two ends. Germline CDR1 and CDR2: SGHAT and FQNNGV. There are 15 residues in the CDR3. Graft samples were processed, releasing intraepithelial and lamina propria lymphocytes. This clone was seen a few times. Its target is unknown. V usage is TRBV11-2 and J usage is TRBJ2-1; a weak D match, TRBD2 (5 bases). The sequence was obtained from a human patient who received an intestinal transplant, so some T cells may come from the graft donor. The sequencing used ileum tissue, collected 524 days after transplant. This CDR3 is CASSLVRASYNEQFF. The CDR3 bases are TGTGCCAGCAGCTTAGTGCGGGCGTCCTACAATGAGCAGTTCTTC. Combining the CDR3 with reference TRBV11-2 and TRBJ2-1 gives the whole variable domain EAGVAQSPRYKIIEKRQSVAFWCNPISGHATLYWYQQILGQGPKLLIQFQNNGVVDDSQLPKDRFSAERLKGVDSTLKIQPAKLEDSAVYLCASSLVRASYNEQFFGPGTRLTVL.